One and the same sample provided the 9 T cell receptor beta chains below, sequenced in a study of regulatory T cells in long-lasting Graves disease. Specified time point: persistent/refractory GD, antithyroid drugs over 5 years with positive TRAb. From PBMCs, RNA was extracted and then used to make the TCR library. The TCR beta library used iRepertoire HTBI primers with Arm-PCR amplification of CDR3. TCRdb used MiXCR to reprocess the multiplex PCR reads, holding one entry per CDR3 protein. Among 400,000 or so distinct CDR3 sequences listed, around 21% were seen once. The material was peripheral blood mononuclear cells (PBMCs), obtained when the disease was refractory, from a patient treated with antithyroid drugs. The receptors derive from a female donor with Graves disease.

A word on this clonotype: A much larger clone lies a single base off, so this may be a read error. This rearrangement joins TRBV11-2 to TRBJ2-5; D ambiguous. This CDR3 is 13 amino acids long. Germline CDR1 and CDR2: SGHAT and FQNNGV. Written as DNA, the CDR3 is TGTGCCAGCAGCTTAGAAATTCTCGAGACCCATTACTTC. Its protein product is CASSLEILETHYF.

This clonotype was counted only a few times. The chain recombines TRBV14 with TRBJ2-7; no definite D call. V was trimmed by 3 bases and J by 2 bases, leaving 11 bases between them. The CDR3 loop spans 14 amino acids. From germline, CDR1 is SGHDN and CDR2 FVKESK. Here the CDR3 DNA reads TGTGCCAGCAGCCATTACTGGAGTCCCTACGAGCAGTACTTC. Translation: CASSHYWSPYEQYF.

V and J are TRBV10-3 and TRBJ1-2; a weak D match, TRBD1 (5 bases). Looked up from germline, CDR1 is ENHRY and CDR2 is SYGVKD. Trimming took off 0 bases at V and 6 bases at J, with 14 bases between the two ends. CDR3 length: 15 amino acids. The CDR3 region has the DNA TGTGCCATCAGTGAGTCCAGGGCCCCTTGGAATGGCTACACCTTC. This translates into CAISESRAPWNGYTF.

J is TRBJ2-7 and V is TRBV30, with D perhaps matching TRBD2 (5 bases). CDR3 size: 16 residues. The germline CDR1 and CDR2 sequences are GTSNPN and SVGIG (reference sequence). Trimming stripped 1 base from V and 5 bases from J, with 21 bases between. The CDR3 DNA follows: TGTGCCTGGAGTGAGCCACCCGGACTCAGACAAAACGAGCAGTACTTC. Its protein is CAWSEPPGLRQNEQYF.

The CDR3 loop is CAWGSGRETPRSSYEQYF. Here the CDR3 DNA reads TGTGCCTGGGGTAGCGGGAGAGAGACACCCAGGAGCTCCTACGAGCAGTACTTC. The chain couples TRBV30 to TRBJ2-7; 9 bases align to TRBD2. From germline, CDR1 is GTSNPN and CDR2 SVGIG (reference sequence). The V and J ends lost 5 bases and 0 bases, in that order; junction bases with no gene match: 17. The CDR3 extends over 18 amino acids. Full variable domain (remainder filled in from reference TRBV30 and TRBJ2-7): SQTIHQWPATLVQPVGSPLSLECTVEGTSNPNLYWYRQAAGRGLQLLFYSVGIGQISSEVPQNLSASRPQDRQFILSSKKLLLSDSGFYLCAWGSGRETPRSSYEQYFGPGTRLTVT.

This clonotype was recorded many times. The rearrangement joins TRBV10-3 to TRBJ2-6, with D unclear. This CDR3 is 14 amino acids long. Trimming left V 6 bases short and J 9 bases short, with 15 bases between. In germline, CDR1 is ENHRY, CDR2 SYGVKD. The CDR3 DNA reads as TGTGCCATCAGCCCAACCGCCATAAACAACGTCCTGACTTTC. Protein sequence: CAISPTAINNVLTF.

This CDR3 reads CASNREGETQYF. The CDR3 DNA reads as TGTGCCAGCAACCGCGAAGGAGAGACCCAGTACTTC. The chain recombines TRBV7-9 with TRBJ2-5; D is unresolved. V was clipped by 7 bases and J by 4 bases, with 10 bases between them. CDR3 length equals 12 residues. The V gene's germline CDR1 is SEHNR and CDR2 FQNEAQ (reference sequence).

The CDR3 is CASSLGTGGAYNQPQHF. The CDR3 nucleotides read TGTGCCAGCAGCTTGGGGACAGGGGGCGCCTACAATCAGCCCCAGCATTTT. The rearrangement uses TRBV7-9 and TRBJ1-5, with 12 bases fitting TRBD1. The CDR3 has 17 residues. Germline V gene data show CDR1 as SEHNR and CDR2 as FQNEAQ (reference sequence). The V segment lost 3 bases and the J segment 3 bases; nucleotides outside the gene matches: 6.

The chain recombines TRBV7-2 with TRBJ2-1, with TRBD1 matching 9 bases. This CDR3 is 17 amino acids long. After removal of 1 base from V and 9 bases from J, the junction contained 13 bases not matched to a gene. The germline CDR1 and CDR2 sequences are SGHTA and FQGNSA. The DNA of the CDR3 is TGTGCCAGCAGCTTAGGTAGTGGCGGGACAGGGTTGGGTGAGCAGTTCTTC. It specifies CASSLGSGGTGLGEQFF.